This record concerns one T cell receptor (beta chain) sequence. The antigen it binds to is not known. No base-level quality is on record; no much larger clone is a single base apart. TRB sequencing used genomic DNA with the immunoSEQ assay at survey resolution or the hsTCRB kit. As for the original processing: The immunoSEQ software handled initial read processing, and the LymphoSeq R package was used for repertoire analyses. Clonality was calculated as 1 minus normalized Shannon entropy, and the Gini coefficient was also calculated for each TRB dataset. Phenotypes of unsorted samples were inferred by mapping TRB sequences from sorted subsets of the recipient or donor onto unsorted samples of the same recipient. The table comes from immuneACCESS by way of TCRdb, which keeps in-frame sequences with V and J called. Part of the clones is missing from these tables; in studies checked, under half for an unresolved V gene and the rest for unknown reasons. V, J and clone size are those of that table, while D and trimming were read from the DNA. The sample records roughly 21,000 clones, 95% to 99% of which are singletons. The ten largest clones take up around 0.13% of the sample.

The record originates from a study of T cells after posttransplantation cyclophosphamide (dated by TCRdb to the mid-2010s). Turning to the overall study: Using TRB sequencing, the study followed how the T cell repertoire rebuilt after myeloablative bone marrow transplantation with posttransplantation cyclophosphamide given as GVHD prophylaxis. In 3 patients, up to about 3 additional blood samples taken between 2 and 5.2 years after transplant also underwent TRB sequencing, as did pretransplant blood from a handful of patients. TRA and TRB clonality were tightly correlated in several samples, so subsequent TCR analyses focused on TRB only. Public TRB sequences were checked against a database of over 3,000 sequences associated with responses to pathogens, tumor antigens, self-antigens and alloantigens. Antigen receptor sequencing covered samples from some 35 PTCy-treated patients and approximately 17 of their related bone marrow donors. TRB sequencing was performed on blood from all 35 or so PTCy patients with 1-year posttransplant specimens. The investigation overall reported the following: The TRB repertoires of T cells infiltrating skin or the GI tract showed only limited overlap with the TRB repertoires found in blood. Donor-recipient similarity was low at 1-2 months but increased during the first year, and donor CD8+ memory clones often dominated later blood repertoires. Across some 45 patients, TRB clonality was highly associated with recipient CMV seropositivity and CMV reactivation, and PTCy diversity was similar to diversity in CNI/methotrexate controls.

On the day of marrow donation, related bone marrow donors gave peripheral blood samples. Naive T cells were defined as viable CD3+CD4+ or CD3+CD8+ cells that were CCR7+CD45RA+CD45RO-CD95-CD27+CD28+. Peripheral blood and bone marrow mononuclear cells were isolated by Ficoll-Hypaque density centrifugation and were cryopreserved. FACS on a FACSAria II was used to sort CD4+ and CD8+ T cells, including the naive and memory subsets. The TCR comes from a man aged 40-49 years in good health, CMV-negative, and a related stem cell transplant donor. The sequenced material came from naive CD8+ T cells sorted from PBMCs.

For the CDR3, the sequence is CASSQDRTMGYEQYF. The DNA reads TGTGCCAGCAGCCAAGATCGGACTATGGGATACGAGCAGTACTTC. The chain joins TRBV14 to TRBJ2-7; TRBD2 is possibly the D segment (6 matching bases). The germline V gene encodes CDR1 SGHDN and CDR2 FVKESK. The CDR3 spans 15 residues, from the cysteine through the phenylalanine. Just CDR3 DNA is preserved here, 45 bases in frame from base 1. V and J lose 0 bases and 4 bases, and a span of 13 bases separates them.